This section outlines one T cell receptor (beta chain) sequence together with its context. The antigen remains undetermined. Primers included in the PCR were 60 Vbeta and 13 Jbeta primers. Clones were sequenced by immunoSEQ multiplex PCR, and TCRdb holds only the in-frame ones, with some missing. This table has under 85,000 clones, roughly four fifths appearing once. The sample comes from a study of cytomegalovirus exposure and HLA in healthy donors. The length of the CDR3 is 14 residues. Germline V gives CDR1 GTSNPN, CDR2 SVGIG (reference sequence). Trimming left V 3 bases short and J 3 bases short, with 11 bases between. The study's findings and limits: A missense variant in DCLRE1C was later tied to TCR beta V- and J-gene trimming. Based on reports, TCR beta sequences accurately predicted HLA-A and HLA-B alleles for most subjects. A later analysis reportedly found that, within productive TCRs, an Asian-associated ancestry cluster had fewer N-insertions than the mean observed across the approximately 700 donors. Rarity marked most TCR sequences, yet some public TCRs occurred in many donors.

The TCR originated in a woman in her 30s in good health and CMV-seropositive. Sequenced material: PBMCs. The rearrangement links TRBV30 to TRBJ2-2; weak D call: TRBD2 (6 bases). The CDR3 reads CAWSRGTHTGELFF. CDR3 in DNA: TGTGCCTGGAGCCGTGGGACTCACACCGGGGAGCTGTTTTTT.